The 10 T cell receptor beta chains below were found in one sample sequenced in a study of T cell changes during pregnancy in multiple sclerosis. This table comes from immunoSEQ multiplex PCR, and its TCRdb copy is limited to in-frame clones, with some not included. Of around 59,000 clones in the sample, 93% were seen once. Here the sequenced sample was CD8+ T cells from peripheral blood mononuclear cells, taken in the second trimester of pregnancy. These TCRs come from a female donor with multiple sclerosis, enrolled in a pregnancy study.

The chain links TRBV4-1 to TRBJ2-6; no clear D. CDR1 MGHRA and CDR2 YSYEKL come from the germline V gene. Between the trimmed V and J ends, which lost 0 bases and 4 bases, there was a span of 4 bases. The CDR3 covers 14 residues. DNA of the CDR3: TGCGCCAGCAGCCAAGATTCAGGGGCCAACGTCCTGACTTTC. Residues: CASSQDSGANVLTF.

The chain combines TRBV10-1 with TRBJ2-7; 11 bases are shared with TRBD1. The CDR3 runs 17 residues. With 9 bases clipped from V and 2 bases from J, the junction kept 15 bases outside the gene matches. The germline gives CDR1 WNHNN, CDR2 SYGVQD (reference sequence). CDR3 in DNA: TGCGCCAGTAAGAAACCGAAGGGGACAGGGGGTACCTACGAGCAGTACTTC. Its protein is CASKKPKGTGGTYEQYF.

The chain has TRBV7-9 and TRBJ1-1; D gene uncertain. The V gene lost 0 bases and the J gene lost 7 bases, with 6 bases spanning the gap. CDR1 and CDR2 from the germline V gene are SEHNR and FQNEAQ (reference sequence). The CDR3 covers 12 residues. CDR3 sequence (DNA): TGTGCCAGCAGCTTAGCGGTCGGTGAAGCTTTCTTT. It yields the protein CASSLAVGEAFF.

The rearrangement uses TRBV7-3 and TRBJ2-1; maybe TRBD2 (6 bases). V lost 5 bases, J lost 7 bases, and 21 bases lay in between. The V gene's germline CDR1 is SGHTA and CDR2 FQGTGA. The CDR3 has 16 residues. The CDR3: CASSAMGGAGVNEQFF. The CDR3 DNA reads TGTGCCAGCAGCGCAATGGGCGGGGCCGGGGTAAATGAGCAGTTCTTC.

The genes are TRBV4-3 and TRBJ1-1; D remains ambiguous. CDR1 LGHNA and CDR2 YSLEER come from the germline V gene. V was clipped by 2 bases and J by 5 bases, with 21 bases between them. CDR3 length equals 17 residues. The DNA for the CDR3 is TGCGCCAGCAGCCAATTGCTCGGCGCCCCCCGAGGGACTGAAGCTTTCTTT. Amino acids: CASSQLLGAPRGTEAFF.

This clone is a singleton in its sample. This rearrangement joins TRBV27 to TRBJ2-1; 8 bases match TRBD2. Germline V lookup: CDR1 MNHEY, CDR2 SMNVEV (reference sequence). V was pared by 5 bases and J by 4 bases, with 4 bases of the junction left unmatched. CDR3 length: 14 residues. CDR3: CASSDGGGYNEQFF. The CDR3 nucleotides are TGTGCCAGCAGTGACGGGGGGGGGTACAATGAGCAGTTCTTC.

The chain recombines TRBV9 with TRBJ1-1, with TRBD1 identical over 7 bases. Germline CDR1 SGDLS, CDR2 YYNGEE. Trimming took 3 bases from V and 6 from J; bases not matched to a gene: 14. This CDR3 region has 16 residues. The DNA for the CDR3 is TGTGCCAGCAGCGGAGGAGGCAACAGGGGAGGTGCTGAAGCTTTCTTT. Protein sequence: CASSGGGNRGGAEAFF. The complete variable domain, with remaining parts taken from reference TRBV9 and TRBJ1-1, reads DSGVTQTPKHLITATGQRVTLRCSPRSGDLSVYWYQQSLDQGLQFLIQYYNGEERAKGNILERFSAQQFPDLHSELNLSSLELGDSALYFCASSGGGNRGGAEAFFGQGTRLTVV.

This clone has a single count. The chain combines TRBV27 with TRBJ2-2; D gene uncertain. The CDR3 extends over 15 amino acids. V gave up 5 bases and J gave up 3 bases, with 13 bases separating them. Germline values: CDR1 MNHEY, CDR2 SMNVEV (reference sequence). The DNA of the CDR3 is TGTGCCAGCAGTCTAGTGGTCCCGGACACCGGGGAGCTGTTTTTT. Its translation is CASSLVVPDTGELFF.

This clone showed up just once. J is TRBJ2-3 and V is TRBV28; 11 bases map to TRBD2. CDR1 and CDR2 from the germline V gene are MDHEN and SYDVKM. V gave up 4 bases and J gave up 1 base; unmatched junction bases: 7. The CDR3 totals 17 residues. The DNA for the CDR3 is TGTGCCAGCAGTTCCAGAACTAGCGGGAGAGGCACAGATACGCAGTATTTT. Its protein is CASSSRTSGRGTDTQYF.

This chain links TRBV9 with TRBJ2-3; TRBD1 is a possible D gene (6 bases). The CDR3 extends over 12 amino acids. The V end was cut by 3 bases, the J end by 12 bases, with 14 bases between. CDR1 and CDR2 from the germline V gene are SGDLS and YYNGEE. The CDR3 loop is CASSGGTPPQYF. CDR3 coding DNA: TGTGCCAGCAGCGGTGGGACACCGCCCCAGTATTTT.